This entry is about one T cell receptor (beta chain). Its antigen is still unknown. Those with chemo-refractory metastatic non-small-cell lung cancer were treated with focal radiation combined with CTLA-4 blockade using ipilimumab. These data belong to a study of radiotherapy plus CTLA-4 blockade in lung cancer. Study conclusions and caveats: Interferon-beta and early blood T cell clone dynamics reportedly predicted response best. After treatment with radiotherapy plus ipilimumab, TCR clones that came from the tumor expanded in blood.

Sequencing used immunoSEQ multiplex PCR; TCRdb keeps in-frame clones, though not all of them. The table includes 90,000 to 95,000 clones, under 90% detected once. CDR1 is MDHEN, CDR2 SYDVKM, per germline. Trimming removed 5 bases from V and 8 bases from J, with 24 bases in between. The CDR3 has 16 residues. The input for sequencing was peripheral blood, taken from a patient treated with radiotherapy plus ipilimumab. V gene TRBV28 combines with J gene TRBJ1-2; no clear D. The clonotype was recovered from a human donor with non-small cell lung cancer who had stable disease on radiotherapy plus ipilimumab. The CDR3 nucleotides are TGTGCCAGCAGTACTGCCATCGCGGTGATAGCGCTCGGCTACACCTTC. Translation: CASSTAIAVIALGYTF.